The clone carrying this T cell receptor beta chain was counted at least ten times. The junction and the germline gene differ at one end; a read error may be behind it. The CDR3 is 13 residues long. Germline-derived CDR1 and CDR2 are SGDLS and YYNGEE. This specimen belongs to a study of blood T cell repertoires in COVID-19. As for the study in general: Sources were T cells, B-cell-depleted T cells, or PBMCs; the material itself was cDNA or gDNA.

Libraries were prepared by immunoSEQ multiplex PCR; TCRdb keeps only in-frame clonotypes and omits some of them. The data contain 200,000 to 300,000 clones, approximately 83% of them singletons. Sequenced sample: peripheral blood. The TCR was taken from an elderly woman with acute or convalescent COVID-19. The chain carries TRBV9 and TRBJ1-3; the D is unclear. CDR3 sequence: CASSVGPGDTIYF. CDR3 DNA sequence: TGTGCCAGCAGCGTAGGACCTGGAGACACCATATATTTT.